This TCR beta chain stems from a study of cytomegalovirus exposure and HLA in healthy donors (dated by TCRdb to 2015 to 2018). About the full investigation: An earlier analysis of under 600 of the donors reported roughly 300 Gb of sequence data and approximately 110 million unique TCR beta sequences from about 179 million T cells. Approximately 300 gigabases of sequencing data and tens of millions of unique TCR sequences were included in an early release covering roughly 600 HLA-typed donors. Of the roughly 430 genotyped donors, approximately 83% fell in the genetic ancestry cluster associated with self-reported Caucasian donors. The aim of the study was to test whether cataloging public T cell receptors could identify signatures of past pathogen exposure. The T cell repertoires of roughly 660 subjects were profiled by immunosequencing and related to cytomegalovirus serostatus. Besides the first cohort of around 670 subjects, a separate validation cohort made up of 120 or so different subjects was used. The study combined high-throughput TCR immunosequencing, statistical association of individual TCRs with disease status, and machine learning to predict cytomegalovirus infection status. A later analysis re-examined previously published TCR beta repertoires from 600 to 700 donors and added high-resolution HLA genotyping to investigate patterns of TCR occurrence. Rather than drawing on any new phenotypic data, the later analysis identified candidate immune exposures from TCR beta sequences and the way those sequences occurred across donors. An earlier analysis of about 620 of the donors applied high-throughput TCR beta sequencing to assess whether each TCR beta V gene segment acted as functional or pseudogenic. Donor age, sex, ethnicity and CMV serostatus were collected together with the repertoire data. Genome-wide SNP genotypes for about 65% of the roughly 700 donors were used in a later genetic analysis, which treated that subset as a discovery cohort. All discovery cohort repertoires had been generated on a single sequencing platform. Class I and class II HLA loci were covered by the typing at four-digit resolution. The number of donors typed differed by locus, with about 620-630 for A, B, C, DRB1 and DQB1, more than 500 for DQA1, under 610 for DPA1, and roughly 450 for DPB1. Because of strong linkage in the cohort, roughly five DR-DQ haplotypes were treated as single units for association and clustering. On average, around 200,000 unique TCR beta nucleotide sequences were sequenced per donor among fewer than 500 genotyped donors of the cohort, with roughly a sixth of those sequences being non-productive.

The cohort comprised some 730 healthy bone marrow donors. Cohort members were all nominally healthy when sampled, although unrecorded immune exposures were likely present. The donor was CMV seronegative and was included in the group of 352 seronegative cohort members. Each donor provided a peripheral blood sample, and peripheral blood mononuclear cells were used for TCR beta sequencing. The Qiagen DNeasy Blood Extraction Kit was used to extract genomic DNA from the blood cell samples. Via the germline V gene, CDR1 is MNHEY and CDR2 SVGAGI. Between the V and J ends, shortened by 5 bases and 1 base respectively, the junction contains 9 bases. Its CDR3 holds 14 amino acids, cysteine through phenylalanine. Only CDR3 DNA is held: 42 bases, read in frame from base 1. Points the paper makes about the study in general: Strong co-occurrence of HLA alleles, especially DR and DQ, made assigning TCR associations to individual alleles difficult. A further reported finding was that TCR beta sequences accurately predicted the HLA-A and HLA-B alleles for most subjects in the first cohort. Specific HLA alleles were associated with over 15,000 TCR beta sequences at a false discovery rate of 0.05 in a later analysis. It was suggested by the authors that the approach could potentially be generalized to other disease states and immunological phenotypes. In a later genetic analysis, a missense DCLRE1C variant was associated with V-gene and J-gene trimming of TCR beta chains, and the association was replicated in an independent cohort. CMV serostatus was the only immune exposure information available for the cohort. The cohort was sequenced for TCR beta chains only, and without alpha or paired-chain data the features that could be detected were limited. In a later analysis, HLA-associated TCR beta chains showed more clonal expansion and lower generation probabilities than non-associated chains that were equally common. Some IMGT-functional V segments, including TRBV6-2 and TRBV6-3, could not be told apart with the 87-base-pair reads, so those segments were excluded. According to a later genetic analysis, donors in an Asian-associated ancestry cluster had fewer N-insertions in productive TCRs than the approximately 650-donor mean. Correlated functional status among segregating V segments might reflect linkage disequilibrium, but an unknown experimental factor could not be ruled out. In an earlier analysis of fewer than 700 of the donors, most TCR beta V segments appeared in productive rearrangements about 87% or about 30% of the time, broadly matching IMGT annotations. Several of the top co-occurrence clusters appeared to be linked to parvovirus B19, influenza, CMV and Epstein-Barr virus, according to a later analysis. Because HLA typing was unavailable for some donors at each locus, only the typed subset was used in association tests. A cluster of highly shared sequence variants was judged likely to represent a technical artifact of the sequencing pipeline. Presence/absence analyses assumed roughly uniform sequencing depth across donors, an assumption that may not hold. In a later analysis, the rate of TCR association differed among HLA loci, with DRB1 alleles having the most associated TCRs and HLA-C alleles having the fewest. A total of roughly 160 TCR beta chains were listed by the study as associated with cytomegalovirus. According to a later analysis, most CMV-associated TCR beta chains appeared to be HLA-restricted, and the HLA associations seemed to be driven largely by CMV exposure. Because counts were too low, 15 to 20 rarely observed V segments, including chromosome 9 orphons, were excluded from the earlier analysis of 587 of the donors. A few of the identified cytomegalovirus-associated TCR beta chains were confirmed in vitro to be specific for cytomegalovirus antigens. Most TCR sequences were observed very rarely across donors, whereas some public TCRs were present in many individuals. In both the original and validation cohorts, the classifier was reported to diagnose cytomegalovirus status with high specificity and sensitivity.

As to this clone: Its cognate antigen has yet to be identified. Per-base qualities were not stored, and no clone one base away is much larger.

Library preparation employed the immunoSEQ multiplex PCR assay. For the multiplex PCR, a mixture combining 60 forward primers for TCR Vbeta segments and 13 reverse primers for TCR Jbeta segments was used. The CDR3 region of rearranged TCR beta genes was amplified from genomic DNA by a multiplex PCR assay. The Illumina HiSeq System was used to sequence the amplified TCR beta libraries as 87-base-pair reads. Per the source publication's procedure: Across the roughly 640 repertoires, a later analysis counted 75 million to 90 million unique TCR beta chains, 9.5 million to 13 million of which were shared by at least two donors. To remove PCR and sequencing errors, raw reads were error-corrected and collapsed into unique sequences using a nearest-neighbor algorithm that merged closely related sequences. CDR3 sequences were aligned to IMGT reference sequences to assign V, D and J gene segments. For a sequence to be retained, a match of at least six nucleotides was required to both a V gene segment and a J gene segment. Rearrangements were classified as productive when the CDR3 lacked stop codons and remained in frame with V and J, and all other rearrangements were classified as non-productive. Following IMGT convention, CDR3 was defined as the stretch from the second conserved V-encoded cysteine up to the conserved J-encoded phenylalanine. The earlier analysis of about 500 of the donors excluded sequences that lacked an unambiguous match to a single V gene segment. In an earlier analysis of some 590 of the donors, a V segment was called functional when productive rearrangements were above 56.7%, and segregating when the standard deviation between donors exceeded 5%. A statistical classification framework was built to diagnose cytomegalovirus status from the catalog of TCR beta chain sequences. A later analysis assigned V and J genes by comparing TCR nucleotide sequences with IMGT/GENE-DB human TR gene sequences. In a later analysis, CDR3 sequences and most-parsimonious VDJ recombination scenarios were assigned using the TCRdist pipeline. A later analysis defined each TCR beta chain by its CDR3 amino acid sequence plus V-gene family, and excluded reads lacking a unique V-gene family. As a way to deal with suspected cross-contamination and a sequencing artifact, a later analysis dropped 450 to 600 nucleotide sequences that were highly shared and had low generation probability. In a later analysis, a clonal expansion index for each public chain was calculated from normalized within-repertoire ranks of inferred template counts. Generation probabilities in a later analysis came from a VDJ recombination model fitted to out-of-frame rearrangements, and those results were checked against IGoR. In a later analysis, hypergeometric tests were used to score TCR-TCR, TCR-HLA and TCR-CMV co-occurrence, with a repertoire-size bias correction applied to TCR pairs. A later analysis estimated false discovery rates by permuting HLA or CMV assignments 20 times. A later analysis grouped co-occurring TCRs with DBSCAN, adding TCRdist sequence similarity when clustering within HLA-allele-positive subsets. Repertoires with fewer than 30,000 or more than 120,000 public chains, plus five repertoires with anomalous nucleotide sharing, were excluded from co-occurrence clustering. The clones in this table, taken by TCRdb from immuneACCESS, are in-frame only. Not every clone is retained; where verified, under half of the shortfall comes from an unresolved V gene, and the cause of the rest is unknown. That table supplies the V and J calls and clone size; D and trimming were determined from the DNA. Recorded for this sample are approximately 130,000 clones; 60% to 85% of them occurred a single time. Less than 4% of the sample comes from the top ten.

Sequenced material: PBMCs. The clonotype comes from a man aged 30-40 years in good health and CMV-seronegative. The sequence links TRBV6-5 to TRBJ2-1, with a weak D call of TRBD2 (5 bases match). Read as DNA, the sequence is TGTGCCAGCAGTATCCGGGAATCCTACAATGAGCAGTTCTTC. Its product reads: CASSIRESYNEQFF.